The rows below give T cell receptor beta chains drawn from one sample of a study of PD-1 blockade in mismatch repair-deficient tumors. Generated by immunoSEQ multiplex PCR, the TCRdb table keeps only in-frame clones and is missing some. The repertoire includes around 18,000 clones, about 87% of them detected once, and under 2% sits in the top ten. The sequencing used PBMCs, collected approximately 22 weeks after starting pembrolizumab. The receptors derive from an adult with mismatch repair-deficient cancer. Each CDR3 is given with its conserved first and last residue. The order of the fields is CDR3 protein, J gene, V gene.

CDR3: CAIKAGGPYNEQFF
J: TRBJ2-1
V: TRBV10-3

CDR3: CASSYDRATNEKLFF
J: TRBJ1-4
V: TRBV28

CDR3: CASSPSTGLDSPLHF
J: TRBJ1-6
V: TRBV5-1

CDR3: CASRDRGLTDTQYF
J: TRBJ2-3
V: TRBV19

CDR3: CASSLYWRPAGNTIYF
J: TRBJ1-3
V: TRBV28

CDR3: CASSEPGQGQETQYF
J: TRBJ2-5
V: TRBV28

CDR3: CATNAQGGDTEAFF
J: TRBJ1-1
V: TRBV10-3

CDR3: CAWSVQVNTEAFF
J: TRBJ1-1
V: TRBV30

CDR3: CASRGLAGDAYEQYF
J: TRBJ2-7
V: TRBV19

CDR3: CASSLWLQSYEQYF
J: TRBJ2-7
V: TRBV5-8

CDR3: CASSLSGTGLNQPQHF
J: TRBJ1-5
V: TRBV5-6

CDR3: CASSEYHISNYGYTF
J: TRBJ1-2
V: TRBV6-1

CDR3: CASSRPGLAAYNEQFF
J: TRBJ2-1
V: TRBV4-1

CDR3: CASSLTSVSYNEQFF
J: TRBJ2-1
V: TRBV7-3

CDR3: CASERGQGDTEAFF
J: TRBJ1-1
V: TRBV11-3

CDR3: CASSQEETSAHREFF
J: TRBJ2-1
V: TRBV4-2

CDR3: CASSPSVQETQYF
J: TRBJ2-5
V: TRBV18

CDR3: CASSIWTGDQPQHF
J: TRBJ1-5
V: TRBV19

CDR3: CASSSLAGWSGELFF
J: TRBJ2-2
V: TRBV7-2

CDR3: CASSWGLSTSGPNEQFF
J: TRBJ2-1
V: TRBV7-9

CDR3: CASSPGDPRRRDNSPLHF
J: TRBJ1-6
V: TRBV7-8

CDR3: CASRSGQGDEKLFF
J: TRBJ1-4
V: TRBV6-1

CDR3: CATSRLGGNQPQHF
J: TRBJ1-5
V: TRBV15

CDR3: CASSSPGTGGRDTQYF
J: TRBJ2-3
V: TRBV28

CDR3: CASSLDRADAFF
J: TRBJ1-1
V: TRBV11-2

CDR3: CASSVMGLAGGGFNTGELFF
J: TRBJ2-2
V: TRBV9

CDR3: CASSALPLLSQGVYEQYF
J: TRBJ2-7
V: TRBV27

CDR3: CASGLVSPGQPQHF
J: TRBJ1-5
V: TRBV12-5

CDR3: CASRQGAWGTEAFF
J: TRBJ1-1
V: TRBV28

CDR3: CASSLFLAGGYEQFF
J: TRBJ2-1
V: TRBV28

CDR3: CAWSPQGDQPQHF
J: TRBJ1-5
V: TRBV30

CDR3: CASRTSGYNEQFF
J: TRBJ2-1
V: TRBV19

CDR3: CASSPGQGAKHEQYF
J: TRBJ2-7
V: TRBV5-1

CDR3: CASSRDRGSLYEQYF
J: TRBJ2-7
V: TRBV19

CDR3: CATNTQGNNEQFF
J: TRBJ2-1
V: TRBV28

CDR3: CASSLGWGGSGIEETQYF
J: TRBJ2-5
V: TRBV5-1

CDR3: CASKVTGGGHEQFF
J: TRBJ2-1
V: TRBV6-1

CDR3: CASSQWGTSGIETQYF
J: TRBJ2-5
V: TRBV4-1

CDR3: CAISEQGVQETQYF
J: TRBJ2-5
V: TRBV10-3

CDR3: CASSPSSGRAYTDTQYF
J: TRBJ2-3
V: TRBV28

CDR3: CASSQLAGESYEQYF
J: TRBJ2-7
V: TRBV4-1

CDR3: CASTKTGGNTEAFF
J: TRBJ1-1
V: TRBV5-4

CDR3: CASTSGGGRNQPQHF
J: TRBJ1-5
V: TRBV28

CDR3: CASSGRVQGAYEQYF
J: TRBJ2-7
V: TRBV5-4

CDR3: CASSITGAKNTEAFF
J: TRBJ1-1
V: TRBV2

CDR3: CASSFPGESGYEQYF
J: TRBJ2-7
V: TRBV28

CDR3: CATSREYRPYRGYTF
J: TRBJ1-2
V: TRBV15

CDR3: CASTTPGGAYGTEAFF
J: TRBJ1-1
V: TRBV28

CDR3: CASSLGLAGGPIKNEQFF
J: TRBJ2-1
V: TRBV7-9

CDR3: CASSLLGQRGTDTQYF
J: TRBJ2-3
V: TRBV11-1

CDR3: CASSQNRDYGYTF
J: TRBJ1-2
V: TRBV14

CDR3: CASSESPGAEAFF
J: TRBJ1-1
V: TRBV25-1

CDR3: CASSVAGGFYEQYF
J: TRBJ2-7
V: TRBV5-4